This TCR beta chain stems from a study of blood T cell repertoires in COVID-19. Study as a whole: Sources were T cells, B-cell-depleted T cells, or PBMCs; the material itself was cDNA or gDNA.

The germline V gene has CDR1 SGHNT and CDR2 YYREEE (reference sequence). The CDR3 totals 17 residues. J gave up 0 bases and V 2 bases, and 7 bases lay outside the gene matches. The table came from immunoSEQ multiplex PCR; TCRdb's copy has only in-frame clones and leaves some out. The repertoire holds tens of thousands of clones, 75% to 85% seen once, with roughly 12% in the top ten. The sequenced sample consisted of peripheral blood. The clonotype comes from a human donor in a cohort sampled during active COVID-19. The chain is built from TRBV5-4 and TRBJ2-3, with 9 nucleotides matching TRBD2. The CDR3 DNA reads TGTGCCAGCAGCTTTCGGGGCGGGAGGGCCAGCACAGATACGCAGTATTTT. As protein: CASSFRGGRASTDTQYF.